A selection of T cell receptor beta chains follows, all from one sample in a study of shared clonotypes between healthy human individuals. Assay: immunoSEQ multiplex PCR; the TCRdb copy retains only in-frame clones and omits some. The profile shows about 1.5 million clones, roughly 96% of them singletons. The sample comprised naive CD4+ T cells sorted from blood. The source is a man aged 25-45 years in good health. The CDR3 runs from the conserved cysteine through the conserved F or W. A D gene is named only where the DNA matches it firmly.

D gene	J gene	V gene	CDR3 protein	CDR3 DNA
TRBD2	TRBJ2-7	TRBV30	CAWRTSGAYEQYF	TGTGCCTGGAGGACTAGCGGGGCCTACGAGCAGTACTTC
TRBD2	TRBJ2-1	TRBV4-1	CASSQVAGGPKYEQFF	TGCGCCAGCAGCCAAGTAGCGGGAGGGCCGAAGTATGAGCAGTTCTTC
-	TRBJ2-7	TRBV27	CASRKTGTAYEQYF	TGTGCCAGCAGGAAAACGGGAACAGCCTACGAGCAGTACTTC
-	TRBJ2-7	TRBV5-1	CASSPPEIYEQYF	TGCGCCAGCAGCCCACCAGAGATCTACGAGCAGTACTTC
TRBD2	TRBJ2-3	TRBV18	CASSPMTSGKSTDTQYF	TGTGCCAGCTCACCGATGACTAGCGGAAAGAGCACAGATACGCAGTATTTT
-	TRBJ1-5	TRBV9	CASSVGQGEQPQHF	TGTGCCAGCAGCGTAGGTCAGGGAGAACAGCCCCAGCATTTT
TRBD2	TRBJ2-1	TRBV5-4	CASSLDPRLAGGPTDEQFF	TGTGCCAGCAGCTTGGACCCCCGACTAGCGGGAGGCCCAACCGATGAGCAGTTCTTC
-	TRBJ2-1	TRBV19	CASQRQSFYNEQFF	TGTGCCAGCCAGAGACAGTCCTTCTACAATGAGCAGTTCTTC
-	TRBJ2-7	TRBV7-2	CASSLAGRSSYEQYF	TGTGCCAGCAGCTTAGCGGGCAGGAGCTCCTACGAGCAGTACTTC
-	TRBJ2-3	TRBV15	CATSRSRGGTDTQYF	TGTGCCACCAGCAGATCCCGCGGGGGCACAGATACGCAGTATTTT
TRBD2	TRBJ2-5	TRBV5-4	CASTPTSGEGQETQYF	TGTGCCAGCACCCCGACTAGCGGGGAAGGCCAAGAGACCCAGTACTTC
-	TRBJ2-7	TRBV12-5	CASGLTPTGEQYF	TGTGCTAGTGGTTTGACCCCCACGGGCGAGCAGTACTTC
TRBD2	TRBJ2-2	TRBV5-1	CASSFPRLAGGLNGELFF	TGCGCCAGCAGCTTCCCCAGACTAGCGGGAGGTCTGAACGGGGAGCTGTTTTTT
-	TRBJ2-1	TRBV5-4	CASSLRVSYNEQFF	TGTGCCAGCAGCTTGCGGGTAAGCTACAATGAGCAGTTCTTC
-	TRBJ2-5	TRBV5-4	CASSLERKTQYF	TGTGCCAGCAGCTTGGAGCGTAAGACCCAGTACTTC
TRBD1	TRBJ2-1	TRBV19	CASRRDRSYNEQFF	TGTGCCAGTAGACGGGACAGGTCCTACAATGAGCAGTTCTTC